These 31 T cell receptor beta chains came from one sample sequenced in a study of shared clonotypes between healthy human individuals. Sequencing used immunoSEQ multiplex PCR; TCRdb keeps in-frame clones, though not all of them. Among some 2.1 million clones, about 93% were seen once, and the ten largest hold around 1.7%. Naive CD8 cells comprised CD45RO-negative, CCR7-positively selected cells, excluding terminally differentiated effector memory CD45RA+ cells. The sample consisted of naive CD8+ T cells from PBMCs. These receptor sequences come from a man between 18 and 35 years old in good health. Some clones in this sample may be carry-over from other donors' samples.

The chain joins TRBV4-3 to TRBJ2-3, with 8 bases matching TRBD2. Germline trimming cut 1 base from V and 2 bases from J; bases unmatched to any gene: 8. The CDR3 extends over 17 amino acids. In germline, CDR1 is LGHNA, CDR2 YSLEER. The CDR3 is CASSQARAGGFTDTQYF. In DNA, the CDR3 is TGCGCCAGCAGCCAAGCGAGGGCGGGGGGATTCACAGATACGCAGTATTTT.

The J gene is TRBJ2-1, the V gene TRBV7-8, with TRBD2 identical over 7 bases. This CDR3 is 17 amino acids long. The J segment lost 8 bases and the V segment lost 5 bases, leaving 18 bases of the junction unmatched. In germline, CDR1 is SGHVS, CDR2 FQNEAQ. The CDR3 loop reads CASSDPMAGAGVYEQFF. The CDR3 DNA reads as TGTGCCAGCAGCGACCCCATGGCGGGAGCTGGGGTATATGAGCAGTTCTTC.

The rearrangement joins TRBV6-5 to TRBJ1-6; the match to TRBD1 covers 7 bases. Per the germline V gene, CDR1 is MNHEY and CDR2 is SVGAGI. CDR3 size: 15 residues. J was trimmed by 7 bases and V by 0 bases; bases with no gene match: 3. For the CDR3, the DNA is TGTGCCAGCAGTTACTCGGGACAGAGGAATTCACCCCTCCACTTT. As protein: CASSYSGQRNSPLHF.

The rearrangement joins TRBV6-5 to TRBJ2-3; D is ambiguous. The CDR3 totals 14 residues. V shed 5 bases and J shed 1 base, with 10 bases lying between them. The germline V gene encodes CDR1 MNHEY and CDR2 SVGAGI. DNA for the CDR3: TGTGCCAGCAGTCAAAACCTCGGCACAGATACGCAGTATTTT. Protein: CASSQNLGTDTQYF.

The chain joins TRBV7-9 to TRBJ2-1; possibly TRBD2 for D (6 bases). The germline CDR1 and CDR2 sequences are SEHNR and FQNEAQ (reference sequence). V lost 3 bases and J 5 bases, leaving 11 bases between the germline ends. The CDR3 is made up of 14 amino acids. CDR3 residues: CASSLGGADNEQFF. CDR3 DNA sequence: TGTGCCAGCAGCTTGGGAGGAGCCGACAATGAGCAGTTCTTC.

This sequence joins TRBV28 and TRBJ2-3; D perhaps matches TRBD1 (6 bases). This CDR3 is 14 amino acids long. Germline V gives CDR1 MDHEN, CDR2 SYDVKM. V gave up 6 bases and J gave up 0 bases, with 10 bases separating them. In DNA, the CDR3 is TGTGCCAGCAGCCGGGACACCAGCACAGATACGCAGTATTTT. Translation gives CASSRDTSTDTQYF.

The rearrangement joins TRBV14 to TRBJ2-1; TRBD2 aligns across 10 bases. V dropped 3 bases and J dropped 9; count of bases not matched to a gene: 11. Looked up from germline, CDR1 is SGHDN and CDR2 is FVKESK. This CDR3 is built from 16 residues. In DNA form, the CDR3 reads TGTGCCAGCAGCCAGTTGGGTCTAGCGGGAGATACTGAGCAGTTCTTC. Residues: CASSQLGLAGDTEQFF.

This clone was recorded a few times. The V call is TRBV7-6, the J call TRBJ2-3; 7 bases agree with TRBD1. CDR3 length: 15 residues. Trimming at V came to 5 bases and at J to 3 bases, leaving 8 bases not matched to a gene. Germline V gene lookup returns CDR1 SGHVS and CDR2 FNYEAQ. CDR3 amino acids: CASSTRAGGTDTQYF. DNA of the CDR3: TGTGCCAGCAGCACCCGGGCAGGGGGAACAGATACGCAGTATTTT.

V and J are TRBV6-4 and TRBJ2-1; perhaps TRBD1 as D (6 bases). V was cut by 4 bases and J by 8 bases, with 15 bases left in between. The CDR3 consists of 14 residues. Germline CDR1 is MRHNA and CDR2 is SNTAGT. Written as DNA, the CDR3 is TGTGCCAGCAGTGCGAACCTCAGGGGCGATGAGCAGTTCTTC. Residues: CASSANLRGDEQFF.

V and J are TRBV19 and TRBJ1-4; D might be TRBD1 (6 bases). V lost 8 bases and J lost 8, with 18 bases in between. CDR3 length: 14 amino acids. In germline, CDR1 is LNHDA, CDR2 SQIVND (reference sequence). Here the CDR3 DNA reads TGTGCCAGTCAAGGGGGGATTCGGCGCGAAAAACTGTTTTTT. Encoded protein: CASQGGIRREKLFF. The full variable domain, in which reference TRBV19 and TRBJ1-4 provide the parts outside the CDR3, is DGGITQSPKYLFRKEGQNVTLSCEQNLNHDAMYWYRQDPGQGLRLIYYSQIVNDFQKGDIAEGYSVSREKKESFPLTVTSAQKNPTAFYLCASQGGIRREKLFFGSGTQLSVL.

The chain's CDR3 is CASSPTPDRGVGEQYF. CDR3 DNA: TGTGCCAGCAGCCCGACCCCGGACCGGGGGGTTGGGGAGCAGTACTTC. This chain connects TRBV7-9 to TRBJ2-7; 7 bases align to TRBD2. After removal of 5 bases from V and 7 bases from J, the junction contained 17 bases not matched to a gene. CDR3 length equals 16 residues. Germline V gene lookup returns CDR1 SEHNR and CDR2 FQNEAQ (reference sequence).

The chain links TRBV4-1 to TRBJ2-7; 7 bases fit TRBD1. The junction had 7 bases not matched to a gene; V was cut back by 1 base and J by 4 bases. This CDR3 comprises 15 residues. Germline-derived CDR1 and CDR2 are MGHRA and YSYEKL. The CDR3 is CASSQGTGMGYEQYF. For the CDR3, the DNA is TGCGCCAGCAGCCAAGGGACAGGCATGGGTTACGAGCAGTACTTC.

J is TRBJ1-4 and V is TRBV6-5; D gene uncertain. Germline loops: CDR1 MNHEY, CDR2 SVGAGI. V shed 5 bases and J shed 1 base, with 11 bases lying between them. The CDR3 loop spans 15 amino acids. The CDR3 sequence is CASSASAGTNEKLFF. The CDR3 DNA reads as TGTGCCAGCAGTGCCAGTGCAGGAACTAATGAAAAACTGTTTTTT.

V gene TRBV28 combines with J gene TRBJ2-1; the match to TRBD2 covers 7 bases. CDR3 length: 14 amino acids. Per germline, CDR1 MDHEN and CDR2 SYDVKM. V lost 2 bases, J lost 8 bases, and 6 bases stayed unmatched. CDR3 bases: TGTGCCAGCAGTTTACGGCGGGAGCTCGATGAGCAGTTCTTC. This codes for CASSLRRELDEQFF. The complete variable domain, with remaining parts taken from reference TRBV28 and TRBJ2-1, reads DVKVTQSSRYLVKRTGEKVFLECVQDMDHENMFWYRQDPGLGLRLIYFSYDVKMKEKGDIPEGYSVSREKKERFSLILESASTNQTSMYLCASSLRRELDEQFFGPGTRLTVL.

The chain employs TRBV6-5 and TRBJ2-7; tentative D call: TRBD1 (6 bases). Per the germline V gene, CDR1 is MNHEY and CDR2 is SVGAGI. This CDR3 has 14 amino acids. The V end was cut by 6 bases, the J end by 2 bases, with 14 bases between. The chain's CDR3 is CASRSQGRTYEQYF. The DNA for the CDR3 is TGTGCCAGCAGGTCACAGGGACGAACCTACGAGCAGTACTTC.

V and J are TRBV30 and TRBJ2-1; a possible D gene is TRBD1 (6 bases). The V end was cut by 7 bases, the J end by 3 bases, with 16 bases between. This CDR3 spans 14 amino acids. CDR1 and CDR2 from the germline V gene are GTSNPN and SVGIG (reference sequence). The CDR3 is CASFRDTNYNEQFF. In DNA, the CDR3 is TGTGCCTCTTTCCGGGACACGAACTACAATGAGCAGTTCTTC. Full variable domain (rest looked up from reference TRBV30 and TRBJ2-1): SQTIHQWPATLVQPVGSPLSLECTVEGTSNPNLYWYRQAAGRGLQLLFYSVGIGQISSEVPQNLSASRPQDRQFILSSKKLLLSDSGFYLCASFRDTNYNEQFFGPGTRLTVL.

The chain is built from TRBV7-2 and TRBJ2-7, with 9 bases identical to TRBD1. The ends lost 6 bases at V and 5 bases at J; junction bases unmatched: 8. Germline CDR1 SGHTA, CDR2 FQGNSA. This CDR3 is built from 14 residues. The CDR3 region has the DNA TGTGCCAGCAGTACAGGGGGCTTAAGCGACGAGCAGTACTTC. It translates to CASSTGGLSDEQYF.

The chain combines TRBV6-8 with TRBJ2-5; the match to TRBD2 covers 14 bases. Trimming cost V 6 bases and J 5 bases; bases outside gene matches: 11. Germline V gene data show CDR1 as MNHGY and CDR2 as SAAAGT. This CDR3 spans 17 amino acids. The CDR3 spells CASRYIGTSGSCETQYF. CDR3 DNA: TGTGCCAGCAGATATATCGGGACTAGCGGGAGTTGCGAGACCCAGTACTTC.

The V and J genes are TRBV7-9 and TRBJ2-2; 9 bases match TRBD1. Trimming removed 6 bases from V and 0 bases from J; junction bases left unmatched: 5. The CDR3 spans 16 residues. From germline, CDR1 is SEHNR and CDR2 FQNEAQ (reference sequence). CDR3 residues: CASSHRGPPNTGELFF. For the CDR3, the DNA is TGTGCCAGCAGTCACAGGGGGCCTCCGAACACCGGGGAGCTGTTTTTT.

At least ten counts were recorded for this clone. V gene TRBV2 combines with J gene TRBJ1-1; D is undetermined. With 3 bases removed from V and 3 bases from J, the gap between germline ends came to 14 bases. Germline V gene lookup returns CDR1 SNHLY and CDR2 FYNNEI. There are 15 residues in the CDR3. CDR3 amino acids: CASSEIALRDTEAFF. In nucleotides, the CDR3 is TGTGCCAGCAGTGAGATCGCGCTAAGGGACACTGAAGCTTTCTTT. The full variable domain, rest sourced from reference TRBV2 and TRBJ1-1, is EPEVTQTPSHQVTQMGQEVILRCVPISNHLYFYWYRQILGQKVEFLVSFYNNEISEKSEIFDDQFSVERPDGSNFTLKIRSTKLEDSAMYFCASSEIALRDTEAFFGQGTRLTVV.

The chain employs TRBV28 and TRBJ2-7, with a possible D match to TRBD1 (6 bases). Germline CDR1 reads MDHEN; CDR2 reads SYDVKM. The CDR3 spans 14 residues. V was cut by 6 bases and J by 3 bases, with 15 bases left in between. In DNA form, the CDR3 reads TGTGCCAGCAGCGAAACAGGGTCCGACTACGAGCAGTACTTC. Its translation is CASSETGSDYEQYF.

The chain recombines TRBV7-9 with TRBJ1-2; TRBD1 agrees at 9 bases. Germline values: CDR1 SEHNR, CDR2 FQNEAQ (reference sequence). V shed 5 bases and J 8 bases; nucleotides not matched to a gene: 9. This CDR3 region has 14 residues. The CDR3 DNA sequence: TGTGCCAGCAGCGCCGGGACAGGGAGCTGGGGCTACACCTTC. Its translation is CASSAGTGSWGYTF.

As regards this clone: Distinct nucleotide sequences in the sample also encode this CDR3. The J gene is TRBJ2-7, the V gene TRBV28, with D possibly TRBD1 on 6 matching bases. The germline CDR1 and CDR2 sequences are MDHEN and SYDVKM. There are 14 residues in the CDR3. The V end lost 2 bases, the J end lost 4 bases, and 12 bases lay between the germline ends. The DNA of the CDR3 is TGTGCCAGCAGTTTACAGGGGCGAGGATACGAGCAGTACTTC. Its translation: CASSLQGRGYEQYF.

The genes are TRBV9 and TRBJ2-5; no reliable D call. CDR1 is SGDLS, CDR2 YYNGEE, per germline. Trimming removed 4 bases from V and 5 bases from J, with 21 bases in between. The CDR3 extends over 16 amino acids. CDR3 DNA sequence: TGTGCCAGCAGCCCCCAACATAGACCCCTGCCGGAGACCCAGTACTTC. Its protein product is CASSPQHRPLPETQYF.

This chain joins TRBV13 and TRBJ1-1, with D possibly TRBD1 on 5 matching bases. The CDR3 loop spans 15 amino acids. CDR1 and CDR2 (germline): PRHDT, FYEKMQ (reference sequence). Trimming removed 5 bases from V and 0 bases from J, with 13 bases in between. The CDR3 is CASSNQGPLNTEAFF. CDR3 in DNA: TGTGCCAGCAGCAACCAGGGACCGCTGAACACTGAAGCTTTCTTT.

This clone appeared a few times. Other DNA sequences within the sample encode an identical CDR3. This chain uses TRBV7-9 with TRBJ2-3; D remains unclear. Germline-derived CDR1 and CDR2 are SEHNR and FQNEAQ (reference sequence). This CDR3 has 11 residues. V shed 3 bases and J shed 2 bases, with 0 bases lying between them. The CDR3 reads CASSFTDTQYF. CDR3 DNA: TGTGCCAGCAGCTTCACAGATACGCAGTATTTT.

The V and J genes are TRBV28 and TRBJ2-2; no clear D. Germline V lookup: CDR1 MDHEN, CDR2 SYDVKM. Trimming cost V 3 bases and J 3 bases, with 11 bases left between them. This CDR3 has 15 residues. The CDR3 coding sequence is TGTGCCAGCAGTTTTGTACGAGATTACACCGGGGAGCTGTTTTTT. Translated: CASSFVRDYTGELFF.

This chain links TRBV7-9 with TRBJ2-2; weak D call: TRBD1 (6 bases). This CDR3 has 15 residues. The V and J ends lost 2 bases and 4 bases respectively, with 11 bases between them. Germline V gives CDR1 SEHNR, CDR2 FQNEAQ (reference sequence). Written as DNA, the CDR3 is TGTGCCAGCAGCTTATCAGGGGATCGCACCGGGGAGCTGTTTTTT. Translation: CASSLSGDRTGELFF.

The CDR3: CASSEAVIDSNQPQHF. As DNA, the CDR3 is TGTGCCAGCAGTGAAGCGGTTATCGATAGCAATCAGCCCCAGCATTTT. The genes are TRBV2 and TRBJ1-5; D is ambiguous. The CDR3 loop spans 16 amino acids. V lost 0 bases to trimming and J lost 0 bases, with 9 bases between them. CDR1 is SNHLY and CDR2 is FYNNEI in the germline V gene.

The chain couples TRBV7-9 to TRBJ2-3; 8 bases agree with TRBD2. V shed 1 base, J shed 2 bases, and the junction held 8 bases outside the gene matches. Germline V gene lookup returns CDR1 SEHNR and CDR2 FQNEAQ (reference sequence). There are 17 residues in the CDR3. CDR3 sequence reads: CASSLDQRERDTDTQYF. CDR3 nucleotides: TGTGCCAGCAGCTTAGATCAGCGGGAGAGAGACACAGATACGCAGTATTTT.

V is TRBV4-2 and J is TRBJ2-5, with no clear D. Germline CDR1 and CDR2: LGHNA and YNFKEQ. Trimming stripped 1 base from V and 4 bases from J, with 10 bases between. The CDR3 loop spans 14 amino acids. CDR3 residues: CASSQGVQLETQYF. In DNA, the CDR3 is TGTGCCAGCAGCCAAGGGGTACAGTTAGAGACCCAGTACTTC.